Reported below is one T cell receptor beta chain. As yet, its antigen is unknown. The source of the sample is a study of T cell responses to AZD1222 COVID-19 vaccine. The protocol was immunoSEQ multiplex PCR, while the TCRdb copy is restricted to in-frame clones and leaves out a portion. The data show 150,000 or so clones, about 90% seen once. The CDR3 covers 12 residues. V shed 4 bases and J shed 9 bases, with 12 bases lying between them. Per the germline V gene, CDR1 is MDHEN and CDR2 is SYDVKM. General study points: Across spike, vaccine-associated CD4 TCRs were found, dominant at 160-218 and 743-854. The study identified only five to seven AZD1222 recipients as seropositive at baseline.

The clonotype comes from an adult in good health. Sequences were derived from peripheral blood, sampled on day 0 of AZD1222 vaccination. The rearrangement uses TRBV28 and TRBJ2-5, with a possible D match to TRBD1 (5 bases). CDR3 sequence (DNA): TGTGCCAGCAGTTACTGGCAAGGGGCCCAGTACTTC. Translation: CASSYWQGAQYF. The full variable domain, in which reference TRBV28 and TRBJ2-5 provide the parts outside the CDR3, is DVKVTQSSRYLVKRTGEKVFLECVQDMDHENMFWYRQDPGLGLRLIYFSYDVKMKEKGDIPEGYSVSREKKERFSLILESASTNQTSMYLCASSYWQGAQYFGPGTRLLVL.